The 4 T cell receptor beta chains given below trace back to one sample, sequenced in a study of Ad26.COV2.S vaccination and SARS-CoV-2 variants. Measured with immunoSEQ multiplex PCR; TCRdb has only the in-frame clones, and not every one. The sample contains 400,000 or so clones, approximately 91% of which appear only once. Described treatment: roughly 20 received Ad26.COV2.S at low or high dose, single or two shots; roughly five received placebo; per-sample allocation not given. Sampling took place 63 days after the first vaccine or placebo injection. The sample in question was peripheral blood, obtained in a trial of Ad26.COV2.S vaccine versus placebo. Receptor source: a person between 18 and 60 years old who received the Ad26.COV2.S COVID-19 vaccine or a placebo.

The gene calls are TRBV7-8 and TRBJ2-2; 9 bases align to TRBD1. V trimming: 4 bases; J trimming: 2 bases; junction bases outside the gene matches: 11. This CDR3 comprises 18 residues. The germline V gene has CDR1 SGHVS and CDR2 FQNEAQ. Here the CDR3 DNA reads TGTGCCAGCAGCTCTCCTCCGGACAGGGGAGCAAACACCGGGGAGCTGTTTTTT. Amino acid sequence: CASSSPPDRGANTGELFF.

The J gene is TRBJ1-2, the V gene TRBV2; D is ambiguous. The germline CDR1 and CDR2 sequences are SNHLY and FYNNEI. The CDR3 contains 15 residues. V lost 6 bases to trimming and J lost 6 bases, with 20 bases between them. For the CDR3, the DNA is TGTGCCAGCAGGCGGGAACCACAAGGAGAAAATGGCTACACCTTC. It is translated as CASRREPQGENGYTF.

On this clone: Other DNA sequences in this sample translate to the same CDR3. V usage is TRBV12-3 or TRBV12-4 and J usage is TRBJ2-5; no definite D call. The V and J ends lost 5 bases and 0 bases respectively, with 7 bases between them. This CDR3 comprises 13 residues. The CDR3 is CASSPGHQETQYF. The CDR3 DNA reads as TGTGCCAGCAGTCCTGGCCACCAAGAGACCCAGTACTTC.

The rearrangement joins TRBV6-1 to TRBJ1-1, with TRBD1 identical over 9 bases. After removal of 3 bases from V and 1 base from J, the junction contained 6 bases not matched to a gene. Germline CDR1 MNHNS, CDR2 SASEGT. This CDR3 is 16 amino acids long. The CDR3 DNA follows: TGTGCCAGCAGTGACGGACAGGGGAGGCAGAACACTGAAGCTTTCTTT. Encoded protein: CASSDGQGRQNTEAFF.